The 30 T cell receptor beta chains given below trace back to one sample, sequenced in a study of PD-1 blockade in classical Hodgkin lymphoma. Clones were sequenced by immunoSEQ multiplex PCR, and TCRdb holds only the in-frame ones, with some missing. The table includes about 26,000 clones, roughly 65% detected once. Each of the patients experienced relapse following autologous stem cell transplantation, and their brentuximab vedotin exposure differed. Sequences were derived from peripheral blood mononuclear cells (PBMCs), sampled before the second cycle of nivolumab. The receptors were gathered from a human donor with classical Hodgkin lymphoma.

The rearrangement joins TRBV19 to TRBJ2-7; unclear D gene. The ends were cut back, 3 bases at V and 0 bases at J, with 6 bases in the middle. The CDR3 length is 13 residues. Germline assignment: CDR1 LNHDA and CDR2 SQIVND (reference sequence). The CDR3 DNA reads as TGTGCCAGTAGTATGGCCCCCTCCTACGAGCAGTACTTC. Translating gives CASSMAPSYEQYF.

V is TRBV7-6 and J is TRBJ2-1; possibly TRBD2 for D (6 bases). V lost 1 base and J 10 bases, leaving 8 bases between the germline ends. Per the germline V gene, CDR1 is SGHVS and CDR2 is FNYEAQ. The CDR3 totals 12 residues. The CDR3 loop reads CASSLVGGEQFF. The CDR3 DNA sequence: TGTGCCAGCAGCTTAGTGGGGGGAGAGCAGTTCTTC.

Here the CDR3 DNA reads TGTGCCAGCAGGCAGGGACTAGCGGGAGAAGAAGGCTACAATGAGCAGTTCTTC. It specifies CASRQGLAGEEGYNEQFF. The gene calls are TRBV25-1 and TRBJ2-1, with 14 bases fitting TRBD2. CDR1 and CDR2 from the germline V gene are MGHDK and SYGVNS. Trimming removed 6 bases from V and 3 bases from J; junction bases left unmatched: 10. This CDR3 has 18 amino acids.

This clone was seen more than once but under ten times. V is TRBV7-2 and J is TRBJ2-7; TRBD2 aligns across 11 bases. Germline CDR1 is SGHTA and CDR2 is FQGNSA. This CDR3 region has 14 residues. The V gene end was trimmed by 4 bases and the J gene end by 6 bases; junction bases not matched to a gene: 5. CDR3 nucleotides: TGTGCCAGCAGCTCTTTAGCGGGAGGGTCCGAGCAGTACTTC. This gives the protein CASSSLAGGSEQYF.

This clone turned up a few times. This sequence joins TRBV5-1 and TRBJ2-1; the D is unclear. The CDR3 has 13 amino acids. Trimming removed 5 bases from V and 1 base from J, with 7 bases in between. CDR1 SGHRS and CDR2 YFSETQ come from the germline V gene. This chain's CDR3 is CASRGTSYNEQFF. For the CDR3, the DNA is TGCGCCAGCAGGGGAACGTCCTACAATGAGCAGTTCTTC.

This clone was seen a single time. V gene TRBV11-3 combines with J gene TRBJ1-1; D not resolved. CDR1 is SGHNT, CDR2 YENEEA, per germline. Trimming removed 4 bases from V and 1 base from J, with 7 bases in between. This CDR3 has 13 residues. The CDR3 loop reads CASSWTSNTEAFF. CDR3 nucleotide sequence: TGTGCCAGCAGCTGGACCTCGAACACTGAAGCTTTCTTT.

The J gene is TRBJ2-7, the V gene TRBV7-2, with 12 bases fitting TRBD1. This CDR3 comprises 16 residues. Germline CDR1 reads SGHTA; CDR2 reads FQGNSA. Trimming removed 3 bases from V and 0 bases from J; junction bases left unmatched: 3. CDR3 region: CASSFGTGGVSYEQYF. CDR3 DNA: TGTGCCAGCAGCTTCGGGACAGGGGGCGTCTCCTACGAGCAGTACTTC.

The rearrangement links TRBV2 to TRBJ2-2; D gene unclear. The V end was cut by 6 bases, the J end by 5 bases, with 13 bases between. The CDR3 totals 14 residues. Germline V gene sequence: CDR1 SNHLY, CDR2 FYNNEI. CDR3 region: CASRRVASTGELFF. The CDR3 DNA is TGTGCCAGCAGGAGAGTCGCGAGTACCGGGGAGCTGTTTTTT.

The CDR3 DNA reads TGTGCCAGCAGTTTGGCGGAAAACACTGAAGCTTTCTTT. Translated, it gives CASSLAENTEAFF. This chain links TRBV6-5 with TRBJ1-1; D not resolved. The germline gives CDR1 MNHEY, CDR2 SVGAGI. This CDR3 has 13 amino acids. Trimming took off 4 bases at V and 2 bases at J, with 8 bases between the two ends.

Within the sample, this clone is large. The chain employs TRBV27 and TRBJ1-2; D remains ambiguous. Trimming cost V 3 bases and J 5 bases, with 10 bases left between them. Germline V gene data show CDR1 as MNHEY and CDR2 as SMNVEV (reference sequence). This CDR3 comprises 13 residues. CDR3 loop: CASSFNLGYGYTF. As DNA, the CDR3 is TGTGCCAGCAGTTTTAACCTTGGGTATGGCTACACCTTC.

The genes are TRBV10-2 and TRBJ1-2, with D tentatively TRBD1 (5 bases). The V gene's germline CDR1 is WSHSY and CDR2 SAAADI. V dropped 8 bases and J dropped 8 bases, with 18 bases sitting between them. There are 13 residues in the CDR3. This CDR3 is CASLGDGMRGYTF. The CDR3 DNA is TGCGCCAGCCTCGGGGACGGCATGAGGGGCTACACCTTC.

The CDR3 DNA is TGTGCCAGCAGCTTAGGCAGGGGGTTATACGAGCAGTACTTC. Its protein is CASSLGRGLYEQYF. The J gene is TRBJ2-7, the V gene TRBV7-2; 7 nucleotides line up with TRBD1. The CDR3 covers 14 residues. Trimming took 1 base from V and 4 from J; bases not matched to a gene: 4. CDR1 SGHTA and CDR2 FQGNSA come from the germline V gene.

The chain combines TRBV18 with TRBJ1-2; no reliable D call. From germline, CDR1 is KGHSH and CDR2 LQKENI. Trimming shortened V by 6 bases and J by 6 bases, and 14 bases separated the two germline ends. The CDR3 covers 13 residues. As DNA, the CDR3 is TGTGCCAGCTCTCCCGGGATGAGGGATGGCTACACCTTC. Translation: CASSPGMRDGYTF. Together with reference TRBV18 and TRBJ1-2, the CDR3 gives the full variable domain: NAGVMQNPRHLVRRRGQEARLRCSPMKGHSHVYWYRQLPEEGLKFMVYLQKENIIDESGMPKERFSAEFPKEGPSILRIQQVVRGDSAAYFCASSPGMRDGYTFGSGTRLTVV.

The CDR3 DNA sequence: TGTGCCAGCAGTTTACCTGGGCAGGTACTTAGGTACTTC. This codes for CASSLPGQVLRYF. The chain employs TRBV28 and TRBJ2-7, with D uncertain. Looked up from germline, CDR1 is MDHEN and CDR2 is SYDVKM. Trimming shortened V by 2 bases and J by 12 bases, and 17 bases separated the two germline ends. The CDR3 is 13 residues long.

The CDR3 region is CASRYQAGLDTDTQYF. Here the CDR3 DNA reads TGTGCCAGCAGATATCAAGCGGGCCTAGACACAGATACGCAGTATTTT. The gene calls are TRBV7-2 and TRBJ2-3, with TRBD2 as a possible D gene (6 bases). The germline V and J ends were trimmed by 6 bases and 2 bases, with 18 bases remaining between them. Germline-derived CDR1 and CDR2 are SGHTA and FQGNSA. The CDR3 is 16 residues long.

The chain recombines TRBV4-3 with TRBJ2-5, with 9 bases that match TRBD1. This CDR3 has 17 amino acids. J was trimmed by 1 base and V by 0 bases; bases with no gene match: 6. Germline V gene lookup returns CDR1 LGHNA and CDR2 YSLEER. CDR3 in DNA: TGCGCCAGCAGCCAAGATTGGAGACAGGGGGGCCAAGAGACCCAGTACTTC. It yields the protein CASSQDWRQGGQETQYF.

The DNA of the CDR3 is TGTGCCAGCAACCCAGTACTAGCGGGGATCCCCTACGAGCAGTACTTC. Amino acid sequence: CASNPVLAGIPYEQYF. The chain joins TRBV28 to TRBJ2-7, with 10 nucleotides matching TRBD2. J gave up 2 bases and V 7 bases, and 11 bases lay outside the gene matches. The CDR3 consists of 16 residues. The germline V gene encodes CDR1 MDHEN and CDR2 SYDVKM.

The CDR3 DNA sequence: TGTGCCAGTAGTCCCCTGGGTATAACTGAAGCTTTCTTT. Amino acid sequence: CASSPLGITEAFF. The rearrangement links TRBV19 to TRBJ1-1, with unresolved D. Germline V gene sequence: CDR1 LNHDA, CDR2 SQIVND (reference sequence). V lost 5 bases to trimming and J lost 5 bases, with 12 bases between them. CDR3 length equals 13 residues. The whole variable domain, filled in from reference TRBV19 and TRBJ1-1, reads DGGITQSPKYLFRKEGQNVTLSCEQNLNHDAMYWYRQDPGQGLRLIYYSQIVNDFQKGDIAEGYSVSREKKESFPLTVTSAQKNPTAFYLCASSPLGITEAFFGQGTRLTVV.

The CDR3 loop reads CASSISGIDADTQYF. The CDR3 nucleotides read TGTGCCAGTAGTATTAGCGGGATAGACGCAGATACGCAGTATTTT. The V call is TRBV19, the J call TRBJ2-3; 8 nucleotides line up with TRBD2. Germline loops: CDR1 LNHDA, CDR2 SQIVND (reference sequence). CDR3 length: 15 residues. The ends lost 3 bases at V and 4 bases at J; junction bases unmatched: 6.

The table lists this clone with a count of one. The chain combines TRBV9 with TRBJ2-3; the match to TRBD1 covers 9 bases. The CDR3 spans 16 residues. The V gene's germline CDR1 is SGDLS and CDR2 YYNGEE. With 0 bases clipped from V and 0 bases from J, the junction kept 2 bases outside the gene matches. In DNA, the CDR3 is TGTGCCAGCAGCGTAGGGACAGGGGCTAGCACAGATACGCAGTATTTT. This codes for CASSVGTGASTDTQYF.

The chain employs TRBV4-1 and TRBJ1-2; D is unclear. Germline-derived CDR1 and CDR2 are MGHRA and YSYEKL. The ends were cut back, 3 bases at V and 0 bases at J, with 8 bases in the middle. The CDR3 is 14 residues long. CDR3 bases: TGCGCCAGCAGCCACGGCCATCCTAACTATGGCTACACCTTC. Protein: CASSHGHPNYGYTF.

The V gene is TRBV15, the J gene TRBJ2-3; no clear D gene. There are 14 residues in the CDR3. Trimming shortened V by 5 bases and J by 2 bases, and 11 bases separated the two germline ends. Germline assignment: CDR1 LNHNV and CDR2 YYDKDF (reference sequence). As DNA, the CDR3 is TGTGCCACCAGCCGCCCTATGATCACAGATACGCAGTATTTT. It specifies CATSRPMITDTQYF.

The chain combines TRBV11-2 with TRBJ1-3; D call uncertain. The CDR3 runs 12 residues. The ends were cut back, 2 bases at V and 4 bases at J, with 3 bases in the middle. Germline CDR1 reads SGHAT; CDR2 reads FQNNGV. The CDR3 reads CASSLTGNTIYF. The DNA for the CDR3 is TGTGCCAGCAGCTTAACAGGAAACACCATATATTTT.

V is TRBV19 and J is TRBJ1-5, with 10 bases aligning to TRBD1. Trimming cost V 4 bases and J 4 bases; bases outside gene matches: 7. This CDR3 has 16 residues. Germline assignment: CDR1 LNHDA and CDR2 SQIVND (reference sequence). The CDR3 nucleotides are TGTGCCAGTAGTACGGGACAGGGGATTATGAATCAGCCCCAGCATTTT. Translation: CASSTGQGIMNQPQHF.

This chain links TRBV6-6 with TRBJ2-1; no firm D call. The CDR3 has 12 amino acids. CDR1 MNHNY and CDR2 SVGAGI come from the germline V gene (reference sequence). V was trimmed by 3 bases and J by 10 bases, leaving 10 bases between them. In nucleotides, the CDR3 is TGTGCCAGCAGTTATCCTCATCCCGAGCAGTTCTTC. Protein sequence: CASSYPHPEQFF.

V is TRBV9 and J is TRBJ1-1; D possibly corresponds to TRBD1 (5 bases). The CDR3 consists of 17 residues. From germline, CDR1 is SGDLS and CDR2 YYNGEE. V shed 0 bases and J shed 1 base, with 16 bases lying between them. CDR3 sequence: CASSVAVVPGRNTEAFF. For the CDR3, the DNA is TGTGCCAGCAGCGTAGCTGTCGTCCCGGGACGGAACACTGAAGCTTTCTTT.

V gene TRBV28 combines with J gene TRBJ2-7, with 9 bases lining up with TRBD1. Per the germline V gene, CDR1 is MDHEN and CDR2 is SYDVKM. V shed 10 bases, J shed 5 bases, and the junction held 9 bases outside the gene matches. The CDR3 sequence is 13 residues long. CDR3 region: CATRGQGVHEQYF. In nucleotides, the CDR3 is TGTGCCACCCGGGGACAGGGAGTCCACGAGCAGTACTTC.

This CDR3 reads CASSLYSGGNTGELFF. As DNA, the CDR3 is TGTGCCAGCAGCTTATATAGCGGGGGGAACACCGGGGAGCTGTTTTTT. This sequence joins TRBV7-9 and TRBJ2-2; 9 bases are shared with TRBD2. Trimming cost V 2 bases and J 1 base; bases outside gene matches: 2. This CDR3 spans 16 amino acids. CDR1 is SEHNR, CDR2 FQNEAQ, per germline (reference sequence).

J is TRBJ2-3 and V is TRBV30; D ambiguous. V was cut by 1 base and J by 6 bases, with 11 bases left in between. The germline CDR1 and CDR2 sequences are GTSNPN and SVGIG (reference sequence). The CDR3 runs 13 residues. CDR3 region: CAWSDSFWDTQYF. CDR3 coding DNA: TGTGCCTGGAGTGATAGTTTTTGGGATACGCAGTATTTT.

The gene calls are TRBV14 and TRBJ2-7, with 7 nucleotides matching TRBD1. Germline V CDR1 and CDR2: SGHDN, FVKESK. The junction had 9 bases not matched to a gene; V was cut back by 0 bases and J by 4 bases. The CDR3 length is 16 residues. The CDR3 DNA reads as TGTGCCAGCAGCCAAGATCTGAGGGGGCGGATTTACGAGCAGTACTTC. It translates to CASSQDLRGRIYEQYF.